This TCR beta chain came from a study of HIV-infected patients and healthy controls. In the study overall: CD4 counts in 14 of 16 patients increased modestly yet significantly but stayed below normal. Study-wide results and caveats: The authors saw processing only sixteen HIV-infected individuals as a major limitation on generality.

The V gene end was trimmed by 2 bases and the J gene end by 5 bases; junction bases not matched to a gene: 5. The CDR3 has 15 residues. This clonotype was recorded a few times. Its antigen is not known. Alpha and beta constant-region primers primed reverse transcription of about 500 ng RNA. Using multiplexing indices, alpha and beta chain libraries were generated apart by chain-specific third strand synthesis. From the 5' RACE reads, TCRdb called clonotypes with MiXCR, one entry per CDR3 protein. The sample lists about 8,600 distinct CDR3 sequences, 8.4% seen once, with about 10% in the top ten. Antiretroviral therapy had run roughly three months, about 14 weeks, before follow-up blood collection. All unsorted peripheral T cells were captured because whole blood was used without fractionation.

The clonotype comes from an adult with HIV infection. The chain combines TRBV12-3 or TRBV12-4 with TRBJ1-4, with 7 bases aligning to TRBD1. Sequencing used blood, obtained during antiretroviral therapy. The CDR3 is CASSLRDRENEKLFF. As DNA, the CDR3 is TGTGCCAGCAGTTTACGCGACAGGGAGAATGAAAAACTGTTTTTT.